This T cell receptor (beta chain) was profiled in a study of OX40 agonist ivuxolimab in advanced cancers. The data were produced by immunoSEQ multiplex PCR, yet TCRdb's version contains in-frame clones alone and is incomplete. The data contain under 90,000 clones, approximately 89% of them seen just once; the ten biggest clones take up more than 0.15%. V was trimmed by 4 bases and J by 4 bases, leaving 19 bases between them. Per the germline V gene, CDR1 is SGHTA and CDR2 is FQGNSA. The CDR3 consists of 16 residues. This chain uses TRBV7-2 with TRBJ2-5, with D possibly being TRBD1 (5 bases). The specimen was CD4+ or CD8+ T cells sorted from blood, collected in a trial of the OX40 agonist ivuxolimab. The TCR was taken from an adult with an advanced solid tumor such as melanoma, head and neck, liver or kidney cancer. CDR3 residues: CASSYRQPGNRETQYF. Here the CDR3 DNA reads TGTGCCAGCAGCTACCGACAACCAGGGAATCGAGAGACCCAGTACTTC.